This T cell receptor beta chain originates from a study of cytomegalovirus exposure and HLA in healthy donors. Study results and limitations: TRBV6-2, TRBV6-3 and some other V segments were excluded as indistinguishable.

Both 60 Vbeta primers and 13 Jbeta primers went into the PCR. Using immunoSEQ multiplex PCR, the repertoire was profiled, and TCRdb retains in-frame clones only, with some absent. The sample contains 100,000 to 150,000 clones, 73% of which appear only once. In this sample, this clone turned up a few times. Its antigen is not identified. The length of the CDR3 is 18 residues. Germline-derived CDR1 and CDR2 are LNHNV and YYDKDF (reference sequence). With 0 bases removed from V and 1 base from J, the gap between germline ends came to 16 bases. The receptor comes from a man aged 55 to 69 in good health and CMV-seropositive. The chain employs TRBV15 and TRBJ2-4, with TRBD2 as a possible D gene (6 bases). Source material: PBMCs. This CDR3 is CATSREPPGGTAKNIQYF. The CDR3 bases are TGTGCCACCAGCAGAGAACCCCCGGGCGGGACCGCCAAAAACATTCAGTACTTC.